A selection of T cell receptor beta chains follows, all from one sample in a study of long-term antiretroviral therapy in people with HIV. The method was immunoSEQ multiplex PCR; TCRdb's version includes in-frame clones alone and lacks a portion of them. Of 23,000 or so clones in the sample, almost 85% were seen once. The sequencing here drew on unsorted PBMCs, taken 0.3 years after starting antiretroviral therapy. The receptors derive from a man aged 45-65 years with HIV. The CDR3 runs from the conserved cysteine through the conserved F or W. Each record gives: D gene, V gene, clone size, J gene, CDR3 protein, CDR3 DNA. D genes are given only for firm matches. For some rows the clone size is stated as once, few or many, or as a class when expanded; others skip it.

TRBD2,TRBV7-2,.,TRBJ2-3,CASSLGLAGITDTQYF,TGTGCCAGCAGCTTAGGACTAGCGGGGATCACAGATACGCAGTATTTT
TRBD1,TRBV6-6,.,TRBJ1-1,CASSHSGQSNTEAFF,TGTGCCAGCAGTCACTCGGGACAGTCAAACACTGAAGCTTTCTTT
.,TRBV5-4,.,TRBJ1-2,CASSLGQLSNYGYTF,TGTGCCAGCAGCTTGGGACAGCTTTCTAACTATGGCTACACCTTC
TRBD1,TRBV5-1,.,TRBJ2-1,CASSLVGTGRHNEQFF,TGCGCCAGCAGCTTGGTTGGGACAGGGAGGCACAATGAGCAGTTCTTC
TRBD1,TRBV15,.,TRBJ1-1,CATSNRGLGTEAFF,TGTGCCACCAGCAACAGGGGGCTGGGCACTGAAGCTTTCTTT
.,TRBV27,.,TRBJ2-7,CASSLSIKGGGEQYF,TGTGCCAGCAGTTTATCGATAAAGGGGGGCGGGGAGCAGTACTTC
.,TRBV19,once,TRBJ2-7,CASSIGYDSHYEQYF,TGTGCCAGTAGTATAGGTTACGACAGCCACTACGAGCAGTACTTC
TRBD1,TRBV28,.,TRBJ2-7,CASSPHEGQGYEQYF,TGTGCCAGCAGTCCCCACGAGGGACAGGGCTACGAGCAGTACTTC
.,TRBV20-1,.,TRBJ1-1,CSATEHSEAFF,TGCAGTGCTACGGAACACTCTGAAGCTTTCTTT
.,TRBV19,few,TRBJ1-5,CASSIVQSYSNQPQHF,TGTGCCAGTAGTATAGTCCAGAGTTATAGCAATCAGCCCCAGCATTTT
.,TRBV7-2,.,TRBJ1-2,CASSPPGALGYTF,TGTGCCAGCAGCCCCCCTGGGGCCCTAGGCTACACCTTC
.,TRBV4-1,.,TRBJ2-1,CASSQFLGSSSSYNEQFF,TGCGCCAGCAGCCAATTTTTAGGCAGCTCTAGCTCCTACAATGAGCAGTTCTTC
TRBD1,TRBV19,.,TRBJ1-1,CASSPTGQYTEAFF,TGTGCCAGTAGTCCGACAGGGCAATACACTGAAGCTTTCTTT
.,TRBV11-2,few,TRBJ1-6,CASSTGLGASYSPLHF,TGTGCCAGCAGCACGGGGTTGGGGGCGAGTTATTCACCCCTCCACTTT
.,TRBV21-1,.,TRBJ2-7,CASSKAGPYRDEQYF,TGTGCCAGCAGCAAAGCGGGCCCCTACAGGGACGAGCAGTACTTC
.,TRBV4-1,.,TRBJ2-1,CASSQEGTLLSSYNEQFF,TGCGCCAGCAGCCAAGAAGGGACTTTATTAAGCTCCTACAATGAGCAGTTCTTC
TRBD2,TRBV6-7,.,TRBJ2-3,CASSYSSGSSDTQYF,TGTGCCAGCAGTTACTCAAGCGGGAGTTCAGATACGCAGTATTTT
.,TRBV20-1,.,TRBJ2-2,CSAHRSGELFF,TGCAGTGCACACAGGTCCGGGGAGCTGTTTTTT
TRBD1,TRBV7-8,.,TRBJ1-5,CASSPDRVWGFGQPQHF,TGTGCCAGCAGCCCAGACAGGGTGTGGGGGTTCGGTCAGCCCCAGCATTTT
.,TRBV6-6,.,TRBJ1-2,CASRGDGNYGYTF,TGTGCCAGCAGAGGGGACGGAAACTATGGCTACACCTTC
TRBD1,TRBV4-1,.,TRBJ2-2,CASSPRQGIAGELFF,TGCGCCAGCAGCCCTCGACAGGGAATCGCCGGGGAGCTGTTTTTT
TRBD1,TRBV19,.,TRBJ2-7,CASSIGRDRGLPYEQYF,TGTGCCAGTAGTATAGGCCGGGACAGGGGGCTCCCCTACGAGCAGTACTTC
TRBD1,TRBV30,.,TRBJ2-5,CACPGEGRGETQYF,TGTGCCTGCCCTGGGGAAGGCAGGGGGGAGACCCAGTACTTC
.,TRBV6-1,.,TRBJ2-2,CASSDGDGAGELFF,TGTGCCAGCAGTGATGGGGATGGAGCCGGGGAGCTGTTTTTT
TRBD2,TRBV28,.,TRBJ2-1,CASSPGLAGFDEQFF,TGTGCCAGCAGTCCGGGACTAGCCGGGTTCGATGAGCAGTTCTTC
.,TRBV27,.,TRBJ2-5,CASSLYQETQYF,TGTGCCAGCAGTTTATATCAAGAGACCCAGTACTTC
.,TRBV28,.,TRBJ1-2,CASSLRQNDGGYTF,TGTGCCAGCAGTTTAAGACAGAACGATGGGGGCTACACCTTC
TRBD1,TRBV27,.,TRBJ1-4,CASRGDSQGEYNEKLFF,TGTGCCAGCAGGGGGGACAGCCAGGGGGAGTATAATGAAAAACTGTTTTTT
TRBD1,TRBV7-2,once,TRBJ1-6,CASSPQGRGNSPLHF,TGTGCCAGCAGCCCCCAGGGCAGGGGGAATTCACCCCTCCACTTT
TRBD1,TRBV10-2,.,TRBJ2-7,CASSAGTGTYEQYF,TGCGCCAGCAGTGCCGGGACAGGGACCTACGAGCAGTACTTC
.,TRBV13,.,TRBJ1-1,CASSLGQDLTEAFF,TGTGCCAGCAGCTTAGGCCAGGACCTAACCGAAGCTTTCTTT
.,TRBV6-5,.,TRBJ1-1,CASSYSSAMNTEAFF,TGTGCCAGCAGTTACTCGTCAGCTATGAACACTGAAGCTTTCTTT
.,TRBV6-5,few,TRBJ1-1,CASRQTENTEAFF,TGTGCCAGCAGACAGACGGAGAACACTGAAGCTTTCTTT
TRBD1,TRBV10-1,.,TRBJ2-5,CASSAGTGGQETQYF,TGCGCCAGCAGTGCCGGGACAGGGGGCCAAGAGACCCAGTACTTC
TRBD2,TRBV9,.,TRBJ2-7,CASSVEGGGAAYEQYF,TGTGCCAGCAGCGTAGAAGGCGGGGGGGCCGCCTACGAGCAGTACTTC
.,TRBV28,few,TRBJ2-3,CASNPRVTDTQYF,TGTGCCAGCAACCCCCGTGTCACAGATACGCAGTATTTT
TRBD2,TRBV18,.,TRBJ2-7,CASSPRTSGSYEQYF,TGTGCCAGCTCCCCGAGGACTAGCGGGAGCTACGAGCAGTACTTC
.,TRBV5-1,.,TRBJ2-7,CASSLAGEYEQYF,TGCGCCAGCAGCTTGGCCGGAGAATACGAGCAGTACTTC
.,TRBV7-2,once,TRBJ2-1,CASSDPGVPTYNEQFF,TGTGCCAGCAGCGACCCGGGTGTCCCAACCTACAATGAGCAGTTCTTC
TRBD2,TRBV9,once,TRBJ2-2,CASSDNVGGRQTGELFF,TGTGCCAGCAGCGACAATGTTGGCGGGAGGCAAACCGGGGAGCTGTTTTTT
TRBD1,TRBV28,.,TRBJ1-2,CASSIDRGYGYTF,TGTGCCAGCAGTATCGACAGGGGATATGGCTACACCTTC
.,TRBV5-6,.,TRBJ1-1,CASSPWENTEAFF,TGTGCCAGCAGTCCCTGGGAGAACACTGAAGCTTTCTTT
.,TRBV6-5,.,TRBJ2-2,CASRIPTGELFF,TGTGCCAGCAGGATTCCCACCGGGGAGCTGTTTTTT